The clone carrying this T cell receptor beta chain was detected a few times. Its target is not known. Primers: 60 Vbeta forward and 13 Jbeta reverse. The assay was immunoSEQ multiplex PCR, and TCRdb's table has in-frame clones only and misses some. This sample has approximately 150,000 clones, with around three quarters found just once. These data are taken from a study of cytomegalovirus exposure and HLA in healthy donors. Study context: The early release's HLA-typed donors yielded roughly 85 million unique TCRs. Regarding the study as a whole: Apart from CMV serostatus, no immune exposure information was available.

V lost 1 base to trimming and J lost 8 bases; unmatched junction nucleotides: 3. CDR1 is MDHEN, CDR2 SYDVKM, per germline. This CDR3 is 15 amino acids long. This TCR was sampled from a woman in her 40s in good health and CMV-seropositive. This chain links TRBV28 with TRBJ2-1, with 12 bases aligning to TRBD2. Sample: PBMCs. The CDR3 DNA follows: TGTGCCAGCAGTTTATCTCTAGCGGGAGGGTATGAGCAGTTCTTC. Amino acid sequence: CASSLSLAGGYEQFF.